Presented here are 4 T cell receptor beta chains from one specimen sequenced in a study of shared clonotypes between healthy human individuals. Profiled with immunoSEQ multiplex PCR; TCRdb holds only in-frame clones, not every one. This table has about 2 million clones, 90% to 95% appearing once. Input material: naive CD4+ T cells sorted from blood. The sample's subset: CD45RA+ positively selected. The receptors derive from a man between 18 and 29 years old in good health.

The J gene is TRBJ2-3, the V gene TRBV7-3; the match to TRBD2 covers 7 bases. Germline V gene sequence: CDR1 SGHTA, CDR2 FQGTGA. This CDR3 spans 15 amino acids. The V segment lost 4 bases and the J segment 6 bases; nucleotides outside the gene matches: 10. CDR3 region: CASSSGLYRQDTQYF. In DNA, the CDR3 is TGTGCCAGCAGCTCGGGACTATATCGTCAGGATACGCAGTATTTT.

This chain uses TRBV11-2 with TRBJ2-7; D perhaps matches TRBD1 (6 bases). The CDR3 is made up of 15 amino acids. V dropped 3 bases and J dropped 4 bases, with 16 bases sitting between them. Germline assignment: CDR1 SGHAT and CDR2 FQNNGV. In nucleotides, the CDR3 is TGTGCCAGCAGCTTTGGACAGATCGTTCTTTACGAGCAGTACTTC. It yields the protein CASSFGQIVLYEQYF.

The V gene is TRBV7-8, the J gene TRBJ2-7; no definite D call. V shed 1 base and J shed 4 bases, with 8 bases lying between them. CDR1 is SGHVS, CDR2 FQNEAQ, per germline. This CDR3 is 13 amino acids long. The CDR3 DNA reads as TGTGCCAGCAGCTTAGGGGTCGATTACGAGCAGTACTTC. It is translated as CASSLGVDYEQYF. The complete variable domain, with remaining parts taken from reference TRBV7-8 and TRBJ2-7, reads GAGVSQSPRYKVAKRGQDVALRCDPISGHVSLFWYQQALGQGPEFLTYFQNEAQLDKSGLPSDRFFAERPEGSVSTLKIQRTQQEDSAVYLCASSLGVDYEQYFGPGTRLTVT.

The rearrangement joins TRBV7-2 to TRBJ2-7, with 9 nucleotides matching TRBD2. Germline CDR1 reads SGHTA; CDR2 reads FQGNSA. The CDR3 totals 15 residues. V lost 1 base and J lost 3; bases outside the gene matches: 4. This CDR3 reads CASSLGLAADYEQYF. CDR3 sequence (DNA): TGTGCCAGCAGCTTAGGACTAGCGGCCGACTACGAGCAGTACTTC. Full variable domain (missing parts from reference TRBV7-2 and TRBJ2-7): GAGVSQSPSNKVTEKGKDVELRCDPISGHTALYWYRQSLGQGLEFLIYFQGNSAPDKSGLPSDRFSAERTGGSVSTLTIQRTQQEDSAVYLCASSLGLAADYEQYFGPGTRLTVT.